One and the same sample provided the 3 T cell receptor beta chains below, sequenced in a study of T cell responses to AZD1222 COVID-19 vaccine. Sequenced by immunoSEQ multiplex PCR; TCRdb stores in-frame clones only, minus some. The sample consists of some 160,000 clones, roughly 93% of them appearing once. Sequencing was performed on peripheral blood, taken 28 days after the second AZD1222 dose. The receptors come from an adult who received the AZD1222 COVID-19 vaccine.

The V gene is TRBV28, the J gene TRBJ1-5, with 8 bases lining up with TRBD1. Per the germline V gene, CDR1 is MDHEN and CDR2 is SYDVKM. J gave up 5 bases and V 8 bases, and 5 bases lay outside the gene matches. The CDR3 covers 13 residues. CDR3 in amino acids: CASRDRLDQPQHF. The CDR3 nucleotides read TGTGCCAGCCGGGACAGGTTAGATCAGCCCCAGCATTTT.

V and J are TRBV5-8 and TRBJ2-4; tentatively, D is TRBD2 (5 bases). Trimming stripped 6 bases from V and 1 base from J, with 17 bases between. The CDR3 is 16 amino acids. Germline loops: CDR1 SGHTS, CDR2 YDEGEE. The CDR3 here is CASTFRGIAAKNIQYF. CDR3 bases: TGTGCCAGCACCTTCAGAGGGATCGCCGCCAAAAACATTCAGTACTTC.

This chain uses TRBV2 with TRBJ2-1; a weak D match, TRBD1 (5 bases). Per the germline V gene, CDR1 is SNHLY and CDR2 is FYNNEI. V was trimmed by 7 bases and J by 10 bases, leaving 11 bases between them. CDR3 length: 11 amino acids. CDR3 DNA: TGTGCCAGCACCCAGGGTTGGGAGCAGTTCTTC. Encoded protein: CASTQGWEQFF.